Sequencing of this T cell receptor (beta chain) was carried out in a study of OX40 agonist ivuxolimab in advanced cancers. With 0 bases removed from V and 0 bases from J, the gap between germline ends came to 22 bases. Germline V lookup: CDR1 SGHRS, CDR2 YFSETQ. This CDR3 has 21 residues. The protocol was immunoSEQ multiplex PCR, while the TCRdb copy is restricted to in-frame clones and leaves out a portion. The data show about 48,000 clones, about 85% seen once. This chain links TRBV5-1 with TRBJ2-6, with D perhaps matching TRBD1 or TRBD2 (5 bases each). The TCR comes from an adult with an advanced solid tumor such as melanoma, head and neck, liver or kidney cancer. The sample in question was CD4+ or CD8+ T cells sorted from blood, obtained in a trial of the OX40 agonist ivuxolimab. This CDR3 reads CASSLVAQGRTVRSGANVLTF. As DNA, the CDR3 is TGCGCCAGCAGCTTGGTGGCGCAGGGACGGACCGTACGCTCTGGGGCCAACGTCCTGACTTTC.